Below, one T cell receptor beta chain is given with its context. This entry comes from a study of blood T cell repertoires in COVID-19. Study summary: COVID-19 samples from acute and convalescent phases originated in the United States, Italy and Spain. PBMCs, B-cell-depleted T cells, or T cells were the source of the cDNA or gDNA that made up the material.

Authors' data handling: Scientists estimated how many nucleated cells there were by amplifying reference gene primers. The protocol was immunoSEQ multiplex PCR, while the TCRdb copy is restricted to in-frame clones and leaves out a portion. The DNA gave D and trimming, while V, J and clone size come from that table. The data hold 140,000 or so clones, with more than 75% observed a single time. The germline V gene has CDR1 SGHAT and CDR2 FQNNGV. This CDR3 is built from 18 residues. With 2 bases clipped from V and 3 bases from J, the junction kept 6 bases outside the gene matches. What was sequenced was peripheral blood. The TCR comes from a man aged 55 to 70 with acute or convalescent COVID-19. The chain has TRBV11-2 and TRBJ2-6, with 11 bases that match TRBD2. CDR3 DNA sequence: TGTGCCAGCAGCTTAACTAGCGGGAGTAGGGGTGGGGCCAACGTCCTGACTTTC. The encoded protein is CASSLTSGSRGGANVLTF.